The source of this T cell receptor beta chain is a study of radiation and T cells in renal cell carcinoma. CDR1 and CDR2 from the germline V gene are SGHKS and YYEKEE (reference sequence). This CDR3 has 16 amino acids. J lost 4 bases, V lost 3 bases, and 3 bases had no gene match. The study's findings and limits: Pretreatment tumor biopsies were lacking, so baseline clonotypes are unknown.

Time point described: blood 2 weeks post-SBRT. Treatment given: 15 Gy SBRT to primary tumor, nephrectomy 4 weeks later. Notes on this clone: Its antigen is as yet unknown.

This table comes from immunoSEQ multiplex PCR, and its TCRdb copy is limited to in-frame clones, with some not included. The sample includes 150,000 to 190,000 clones, over 80% of them seen just once. The sample consisted of blood, taken from a patient whose treatment included radiotherapy and nephrectomy. The clonotype was recovered from a woman aged 45 to 65 with renal cell carcinoma. The genes are TRBV5-5 and TRBJ2-2; 13 bases match TRBD2. CDR3 sequence reads: CASSSRLAGGTGELFF. The CDR3 DNA is TGTGCCAGCAGCTCAAGACTAGCGGGGGGCACCGGGGAGCTGTTTTTT.